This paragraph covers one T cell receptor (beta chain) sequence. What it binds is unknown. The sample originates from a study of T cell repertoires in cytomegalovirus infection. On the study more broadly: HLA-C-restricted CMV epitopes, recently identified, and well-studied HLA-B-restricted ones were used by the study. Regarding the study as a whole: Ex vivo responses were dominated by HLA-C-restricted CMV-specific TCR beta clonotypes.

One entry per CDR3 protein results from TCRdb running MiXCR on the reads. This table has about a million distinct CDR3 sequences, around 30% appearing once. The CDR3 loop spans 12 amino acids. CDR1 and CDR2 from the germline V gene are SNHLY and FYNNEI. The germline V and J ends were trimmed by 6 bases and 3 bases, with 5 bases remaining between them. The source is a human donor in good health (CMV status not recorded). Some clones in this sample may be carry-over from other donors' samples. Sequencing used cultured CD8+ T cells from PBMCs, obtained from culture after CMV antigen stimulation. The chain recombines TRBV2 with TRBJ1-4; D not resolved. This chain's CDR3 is CASRTANEKLFF. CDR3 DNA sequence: TGTGCCAGCAGGACGGCTAATGAAAAACTGTTTTTT.